These 10 T cell receptor beta chains were sequenced from one sample in a study of blood T cell repertoires in COVID-19 (dated by TCRdb to the early 2020s). Preparation of the library involved the immunoSEQ multiplex PCR assay. In its TCRdb copy, this immuneACCESS table keeps in-frame sequences only and misses some clones. Where compared with another copy, unresolved V genes explain less than half of these, and the others have no known cause. Present in this sample are fewer than 55,000 clones, 84% of which were seen just once. The top ten constitute around 1.6% of the sample. The sample was peripheral blood. These receptors were obtained from a man aged 45-65 years with acute or convalescent COVID-19.

The chain joins TRBV24-1 to TRBJ2-7; the D gene is possibly TRBD2 (5 bases). The length of the CDR3 is 13 residues. Germline-derived CDR1 and CDR2 are KGHDR and SFDVKD. V was cut by 3 bases and J by 3 bases, with 8 bases left in between. CDR3 sequence: CATSDAGDYEQYF. In nucleotides, the CDR3 is TGTGCCACCAGTGATGCGGGCGACTACGAGCAGTACTTC.

The chain couples TRBV19 to TRBJ1-2; 7 bases align to TRBD1. Trimming took 5 bases from V and 4 from J; bases not matched to a gene: 10. Looked up from germline, CDR1 is LNHDA and CDR2 is SQIVND (reference sequence). This CDR3 contains 15 residues. CDR3 protein: CASSPATDRVYGYTF. The CDR3 DNA is TGTGCCAGTAGTCCTGCCACCGACAGGGTCTATGGCTACACCTTC.

The chain is built from TRBV5-8 and TRBJ1-5, with TRBD1 matching over 10 bases. This CDR3 spans 15 amino acids. Germline V lookup: CDR1 SGHTS, CDR2 YDEGEE. The trim removed 0 bases at V and 5 bases at J, leaving 2 bases unmatched. The CDR3 DNA reads TGTGCCAGCAGCTTGGGGACAGGGGGATATCAGCCCCAGCATTTT. It yields the protein CASSLGTGGYQPQHF. The whole variable domain, filled in from reference TRBV5-8 and TRBJ1-5, reads EAGVTQSPTHLIKTRGQQATLRCSPISGHTSVYWYQQALGLGLQFLLWYDEGEERNRGNFPPRFSGRQFPNYSSELNVNALELEDSALYLCASSLGTGGYQPQHFGDGTRLSIL.

This clone has just a few counts. V is TRBV5-6 and J is TRBJ1-4; 9 nucleotides match TRBD1. Losses at the gene ends were 2 bases for V and 5 bases for J; bases not matched to a gene: 1. There are 14 residues in the CDR3. Germline V gives CDR1 SGHDT, CDR2 YYEEEE. This CDR3 reads CASSFGTGNEKLFF. In DNA form, the CDR3 reads TGTGCCAGCAGCTTTGGGACAGGGAATGAAAAACTGTTTTTT.

In its sample, this clone was seen once. The V call is TRBV5-4, the J call TRBJ2-7; D is perhaps TRBD2 (5 bases). Trimming took 3 bases from V and 5 from J, leaving 18 bases between them. CDR3 size: 15 residues. Germline CDR1 reads SGHNT; CDR2 reads YYREEE (reference sequence). CDR3 in amino acids: CASSSSGRDLDEQYF. The CDR3 bases are TGTGCCAGCAGCTCGTCCGGACGGGATCTCGACGAGCAGTACTTC.

This clone was observed a handful of times. V usage is TRBV6-5 and J usage is TRBJ1-6, with unresolved D. V was shortened by 0 bases and J by 1 base, with 7 bases between the two germline ends. This CDR3 contains 16 residues. Germline lookup yields CDR1 MNHEY and CDR2 SVGAGI. The CDR3 DNA reads TGTGCCAGCAGTTACTCGAGCGCTTCCTATAATTCACCCCTCCACTTT. Its protein product is CASSYSSASYNSPLHF.

The genes are TRBV5-8 and TRBJ1-2; D is possibly TRBD1 (6 bases). CDR3 length: 14 residues. V lost 4 bases, J lost 4 bases, and 14 bases lay in between. CDR1 SGHTS and CDR2 YDEGEE come from the germline V gene. The CDR3 region has the DNA TGTGCCAGCAGCGTAACAGGGAGAGTCTATGGCTACACCTTC. This encodes CASSVTGRVYGYTF.

The J gene is TRBJ1-2, the V gene TRBV9; D unresolved. Trimming removed 0 bases at V and 8 bases at J, with 17 bases between. Germline CDR1 and CDR2: SGDLS and YYNGEE. The CDR3 runs to 15 residues. The DNA of the CDR3 is TGTGCCAGCAGCGTAGAAAGAGAGCCTCCGCGGGGCTACACCTTC. Amino acid sequence: CASSVEREPPRGYTF.

The rearrangement links TRBV7-2 to TRBJ1-2; D may be TRBD1 (6 bases). The CDR3 extends over 15 amino acids. CDR1 and CDR2 (germline): SGHTA, FQGNSA. The V end lost 3 bases, the J end lost 3 bases, and 14 bases lay between the germline ends. The CDR3 reads CASSLDSWTDYGYTF. CDR3 nucleotide sequence: TGTGCCAGCAGCTTGGACAGCTGGACAGACTATGGCTACACCTTC.

In its sample, this clone was seen once. In DNA, the CDR3 is TGTGCCAGTAGTCCCGGGACACAGAGCAATCAGCCCCAGCATTTT. The encoded protein is CASSPGTQSNQPQHF. The chain employs TRBV19 and TRBJ1-5; D might be TRBD1 (6 bases). Trimming cost V 5 bases and J 1 base, with 12 bases left between them. The germline CDR1 and CDR2 sequences are LNHDA and SQIVND (reference sequence). This CDR3 comprises 15 residues.